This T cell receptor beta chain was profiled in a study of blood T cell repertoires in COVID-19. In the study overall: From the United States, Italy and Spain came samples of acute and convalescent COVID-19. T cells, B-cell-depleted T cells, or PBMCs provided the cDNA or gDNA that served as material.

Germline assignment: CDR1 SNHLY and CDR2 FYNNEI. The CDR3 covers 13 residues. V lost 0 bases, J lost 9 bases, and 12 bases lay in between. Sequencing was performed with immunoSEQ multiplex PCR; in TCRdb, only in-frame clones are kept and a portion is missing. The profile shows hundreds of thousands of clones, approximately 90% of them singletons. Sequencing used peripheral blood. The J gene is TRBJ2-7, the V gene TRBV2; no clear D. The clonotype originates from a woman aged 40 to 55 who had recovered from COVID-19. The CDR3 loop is CASSEAAPAGQYV. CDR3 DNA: TGTGCCAGCAGTGAAGCGGCCCCAGCAGGGCAGTACGTC.